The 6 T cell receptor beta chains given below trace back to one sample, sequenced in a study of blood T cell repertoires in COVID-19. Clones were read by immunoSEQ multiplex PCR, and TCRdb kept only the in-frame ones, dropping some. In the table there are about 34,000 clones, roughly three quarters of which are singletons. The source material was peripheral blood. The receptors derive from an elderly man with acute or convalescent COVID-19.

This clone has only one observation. Written as DNA, the CDR3 is TGTGCCAGCAGGACAGGGGTAGCGGGAGTAACTTCTGAGCAGTTCTTC. The encoded protein is CASRTGVAGVTSEQFF. The chain couples TRBV6-6 to TRBJ2-1; perhaps TRBD2 as D (9 bases). This CDR3 region has 16 residues. Germline V gene lookup returns CDR1 MNHNY and CDR2 SVGAGI (reference sequence). Trimming pared 6 bases from V and 9 bases from J, leaving 24 bases between.

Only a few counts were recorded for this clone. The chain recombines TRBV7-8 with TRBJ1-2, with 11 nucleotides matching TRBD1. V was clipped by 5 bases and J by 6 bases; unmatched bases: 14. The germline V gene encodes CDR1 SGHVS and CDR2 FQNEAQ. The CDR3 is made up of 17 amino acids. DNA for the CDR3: TGTGCCAGCAGCCCGTCGACTCCGGGACAGGGGGTAAATGGCTACACCTTC. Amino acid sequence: CASSPSTPGQGVNGYTF. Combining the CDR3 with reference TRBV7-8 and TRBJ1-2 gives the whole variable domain GAGVSQSPRYKVAKRGQDVALRCDPISGHVSLFWYQQALGQGPEFLTYFQNEAQLDKSGLPSDRFFAERPEGSVSTLKIQRTQQEDSAVYLCASSPSTPGQGVNGYTFGSGTRLTVV.

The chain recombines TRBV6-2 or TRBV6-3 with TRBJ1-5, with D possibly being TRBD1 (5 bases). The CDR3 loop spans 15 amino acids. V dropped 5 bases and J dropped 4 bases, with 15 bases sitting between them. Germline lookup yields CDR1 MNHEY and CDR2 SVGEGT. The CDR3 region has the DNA TGTGCCAGCAGTCGACTCGGGCAGGGAAATCAGCCCCAGCATTTT. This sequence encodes CASSRLGQGNQPQHF.

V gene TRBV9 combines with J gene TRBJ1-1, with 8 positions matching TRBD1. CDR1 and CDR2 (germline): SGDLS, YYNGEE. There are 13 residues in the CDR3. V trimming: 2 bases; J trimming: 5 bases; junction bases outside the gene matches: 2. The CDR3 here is CASSVTGETEAFF. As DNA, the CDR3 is TGTGCCAGCAGCGTGACAGGGGAAACTGAAGCTTTCTTT.

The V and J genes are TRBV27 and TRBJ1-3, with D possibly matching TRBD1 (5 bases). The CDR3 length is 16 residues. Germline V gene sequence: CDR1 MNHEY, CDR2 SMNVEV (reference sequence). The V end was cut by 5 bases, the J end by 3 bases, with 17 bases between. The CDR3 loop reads CASSGLGFRDGNTIYF. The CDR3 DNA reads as TGTGCCAGCAGTGGGCTAGGGTTCAGGGATGGAAACACCATATATTTT.

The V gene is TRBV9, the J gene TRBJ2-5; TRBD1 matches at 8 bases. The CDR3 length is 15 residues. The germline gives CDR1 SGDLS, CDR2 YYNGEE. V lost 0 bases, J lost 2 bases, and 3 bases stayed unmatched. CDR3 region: CASSVATGVQETQYF. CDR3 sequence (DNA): TGTGCCAGCAGCGTAGCGACAGGGGTTCAAGAGACCCAGTACTTC.